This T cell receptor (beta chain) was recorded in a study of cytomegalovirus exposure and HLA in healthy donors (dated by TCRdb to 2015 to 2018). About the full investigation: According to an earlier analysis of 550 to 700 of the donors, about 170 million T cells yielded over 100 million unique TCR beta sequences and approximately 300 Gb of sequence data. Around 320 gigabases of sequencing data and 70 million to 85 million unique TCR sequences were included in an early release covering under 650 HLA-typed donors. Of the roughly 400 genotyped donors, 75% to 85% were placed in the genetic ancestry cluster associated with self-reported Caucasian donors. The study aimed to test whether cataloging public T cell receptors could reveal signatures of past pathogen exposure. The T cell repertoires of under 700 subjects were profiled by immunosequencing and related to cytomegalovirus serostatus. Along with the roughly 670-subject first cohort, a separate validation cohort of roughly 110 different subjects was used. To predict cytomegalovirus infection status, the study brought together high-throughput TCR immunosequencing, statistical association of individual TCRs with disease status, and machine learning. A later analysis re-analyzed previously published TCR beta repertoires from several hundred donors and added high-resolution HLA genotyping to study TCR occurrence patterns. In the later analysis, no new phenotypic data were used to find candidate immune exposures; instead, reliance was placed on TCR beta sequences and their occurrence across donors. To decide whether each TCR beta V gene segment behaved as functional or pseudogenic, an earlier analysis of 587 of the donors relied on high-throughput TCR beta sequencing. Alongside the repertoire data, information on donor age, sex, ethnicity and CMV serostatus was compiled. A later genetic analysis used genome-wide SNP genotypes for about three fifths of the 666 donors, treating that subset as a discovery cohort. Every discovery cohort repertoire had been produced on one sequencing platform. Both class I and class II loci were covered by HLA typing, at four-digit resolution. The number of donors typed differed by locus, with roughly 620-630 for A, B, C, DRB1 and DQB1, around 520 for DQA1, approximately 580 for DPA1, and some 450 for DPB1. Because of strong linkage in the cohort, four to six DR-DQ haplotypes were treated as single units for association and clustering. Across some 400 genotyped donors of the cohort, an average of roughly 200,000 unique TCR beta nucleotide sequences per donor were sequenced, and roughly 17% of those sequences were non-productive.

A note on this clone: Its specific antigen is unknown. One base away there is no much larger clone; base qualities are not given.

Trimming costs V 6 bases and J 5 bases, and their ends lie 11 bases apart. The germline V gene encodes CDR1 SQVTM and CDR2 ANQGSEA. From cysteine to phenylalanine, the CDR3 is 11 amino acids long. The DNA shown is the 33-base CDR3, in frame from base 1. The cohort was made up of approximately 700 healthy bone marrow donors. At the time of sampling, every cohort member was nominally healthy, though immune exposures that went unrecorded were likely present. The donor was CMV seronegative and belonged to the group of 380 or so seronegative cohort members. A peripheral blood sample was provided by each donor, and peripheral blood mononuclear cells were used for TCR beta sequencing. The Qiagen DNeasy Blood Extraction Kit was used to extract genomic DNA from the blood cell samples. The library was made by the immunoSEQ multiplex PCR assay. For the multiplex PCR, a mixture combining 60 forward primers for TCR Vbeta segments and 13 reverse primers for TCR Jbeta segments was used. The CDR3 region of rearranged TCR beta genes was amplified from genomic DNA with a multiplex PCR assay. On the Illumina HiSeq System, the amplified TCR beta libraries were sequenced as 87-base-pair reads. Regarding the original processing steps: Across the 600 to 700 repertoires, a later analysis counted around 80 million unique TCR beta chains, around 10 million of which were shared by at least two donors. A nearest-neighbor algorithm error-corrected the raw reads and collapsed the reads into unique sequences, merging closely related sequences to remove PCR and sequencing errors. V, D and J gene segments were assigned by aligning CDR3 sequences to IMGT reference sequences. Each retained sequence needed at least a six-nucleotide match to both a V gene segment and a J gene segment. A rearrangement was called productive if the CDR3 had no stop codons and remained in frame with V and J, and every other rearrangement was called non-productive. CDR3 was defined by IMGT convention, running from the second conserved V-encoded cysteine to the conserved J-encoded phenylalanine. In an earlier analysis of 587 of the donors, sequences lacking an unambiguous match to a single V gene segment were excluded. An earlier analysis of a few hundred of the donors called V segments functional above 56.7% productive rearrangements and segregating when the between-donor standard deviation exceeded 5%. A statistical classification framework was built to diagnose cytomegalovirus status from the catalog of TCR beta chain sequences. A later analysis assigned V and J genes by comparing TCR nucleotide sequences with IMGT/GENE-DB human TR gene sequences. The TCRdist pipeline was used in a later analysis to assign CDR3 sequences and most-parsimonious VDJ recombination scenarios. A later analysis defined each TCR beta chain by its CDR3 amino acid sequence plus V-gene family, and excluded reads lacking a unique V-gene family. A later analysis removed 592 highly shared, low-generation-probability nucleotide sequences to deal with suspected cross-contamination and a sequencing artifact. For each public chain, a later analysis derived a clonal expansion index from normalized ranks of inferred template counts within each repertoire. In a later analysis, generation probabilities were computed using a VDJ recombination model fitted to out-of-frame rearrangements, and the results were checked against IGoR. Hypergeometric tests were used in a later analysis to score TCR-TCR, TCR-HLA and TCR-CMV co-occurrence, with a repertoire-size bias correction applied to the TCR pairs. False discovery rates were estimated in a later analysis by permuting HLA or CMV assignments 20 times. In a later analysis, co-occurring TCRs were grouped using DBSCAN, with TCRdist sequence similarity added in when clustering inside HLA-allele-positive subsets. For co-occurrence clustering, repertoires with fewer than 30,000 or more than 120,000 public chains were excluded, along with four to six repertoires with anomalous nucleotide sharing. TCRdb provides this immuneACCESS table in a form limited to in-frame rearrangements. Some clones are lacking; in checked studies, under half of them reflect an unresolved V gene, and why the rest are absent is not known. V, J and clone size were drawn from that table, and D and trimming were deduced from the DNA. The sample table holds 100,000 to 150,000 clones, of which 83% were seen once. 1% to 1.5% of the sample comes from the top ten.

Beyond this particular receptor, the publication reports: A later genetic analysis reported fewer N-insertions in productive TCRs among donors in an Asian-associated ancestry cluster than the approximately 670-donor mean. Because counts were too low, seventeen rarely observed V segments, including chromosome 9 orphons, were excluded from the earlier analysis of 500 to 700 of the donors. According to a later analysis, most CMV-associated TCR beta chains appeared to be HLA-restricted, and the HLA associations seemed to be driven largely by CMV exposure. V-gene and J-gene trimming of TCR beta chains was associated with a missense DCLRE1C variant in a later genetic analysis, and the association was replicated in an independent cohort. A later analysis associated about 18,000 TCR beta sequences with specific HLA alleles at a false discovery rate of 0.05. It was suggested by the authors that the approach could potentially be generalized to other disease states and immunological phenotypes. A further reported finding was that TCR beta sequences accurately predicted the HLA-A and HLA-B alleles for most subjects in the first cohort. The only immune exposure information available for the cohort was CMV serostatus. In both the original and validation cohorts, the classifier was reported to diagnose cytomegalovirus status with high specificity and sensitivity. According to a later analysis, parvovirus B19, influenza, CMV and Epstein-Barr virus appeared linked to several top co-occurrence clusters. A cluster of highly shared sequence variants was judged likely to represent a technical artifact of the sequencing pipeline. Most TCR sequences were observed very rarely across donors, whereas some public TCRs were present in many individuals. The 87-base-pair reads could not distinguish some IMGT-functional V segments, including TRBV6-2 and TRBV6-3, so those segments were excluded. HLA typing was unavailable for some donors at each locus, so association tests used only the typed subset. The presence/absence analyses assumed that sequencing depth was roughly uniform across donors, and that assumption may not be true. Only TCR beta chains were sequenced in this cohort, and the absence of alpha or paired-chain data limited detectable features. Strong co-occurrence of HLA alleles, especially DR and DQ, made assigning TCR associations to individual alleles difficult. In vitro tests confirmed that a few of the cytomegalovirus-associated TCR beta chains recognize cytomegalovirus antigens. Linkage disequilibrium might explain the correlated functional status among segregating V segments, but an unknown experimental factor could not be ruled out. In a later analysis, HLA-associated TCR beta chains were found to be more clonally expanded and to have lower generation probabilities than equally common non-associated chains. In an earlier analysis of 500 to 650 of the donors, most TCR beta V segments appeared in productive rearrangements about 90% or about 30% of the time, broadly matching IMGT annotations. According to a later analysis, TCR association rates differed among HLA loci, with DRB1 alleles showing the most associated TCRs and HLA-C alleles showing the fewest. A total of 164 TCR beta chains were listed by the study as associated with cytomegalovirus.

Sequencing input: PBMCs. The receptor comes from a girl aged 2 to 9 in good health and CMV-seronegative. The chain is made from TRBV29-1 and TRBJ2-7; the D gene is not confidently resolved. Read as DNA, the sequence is TGCAGCGTCGTTGACCAGGACGAGCAGTACTTC. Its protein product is CSVVDQDEQYF.